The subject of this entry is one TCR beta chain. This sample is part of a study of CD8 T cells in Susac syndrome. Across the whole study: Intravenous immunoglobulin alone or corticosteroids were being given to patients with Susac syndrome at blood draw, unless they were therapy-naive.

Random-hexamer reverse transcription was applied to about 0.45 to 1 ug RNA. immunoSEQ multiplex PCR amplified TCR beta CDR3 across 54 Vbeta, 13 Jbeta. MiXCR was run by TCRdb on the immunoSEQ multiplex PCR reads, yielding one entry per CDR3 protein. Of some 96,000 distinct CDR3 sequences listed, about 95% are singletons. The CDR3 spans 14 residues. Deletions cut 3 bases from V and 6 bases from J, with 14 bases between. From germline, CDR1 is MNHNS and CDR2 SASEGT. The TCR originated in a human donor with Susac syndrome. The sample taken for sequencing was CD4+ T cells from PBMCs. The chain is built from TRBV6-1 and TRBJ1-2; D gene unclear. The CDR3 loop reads CASSESLGRDGYTF. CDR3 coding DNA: TGTGCCAGCAGTGAGAGTCTAGGTAGGGATGGCTACACCTTC.